This T cell receptor (beta chain) derives from a study of blood T cell repertoires in COVID-19. CDR1 and CDR2 (germline): MNHEY, SVGAGI. With V trimmed by 6 bases and J by 7 bases, 11 bases remained unmatched. CDR3 length: 14 amino acids. Each participant's cohort was designated according to participant-reported clinical history. Cohort 3 recovered donors had two negative PCRs, clearance, or symptom resolution. Authors' data handling: From reference gene primer amplification, estimates of nucleated cell counts were derived. TCRdb's table, derived via immunoSEQ multiplex PCR, lists solely in-frame clones and lacks some. That table is the source of V, J and clone size, and D and trimming were worked out from the DNA. In the table there are 380,000 or so clones, 70% to 90% of which are singletons.

J is TRBJ1-2 and V is TRBV6-5; 7 nucleotides align to TRBD1. The specimen was PBMCs or T cells enriched from blood (not recorded which). The sequence came from a man younger than 40 who had recovered from COVID-19. The CDR3 sequence: CASSRQGGNAGYTF. The CDR3 DNA reads as TGTGCCAGCAGCCGTCAGGGGGGCAATGCTGGCTACACCTTC.